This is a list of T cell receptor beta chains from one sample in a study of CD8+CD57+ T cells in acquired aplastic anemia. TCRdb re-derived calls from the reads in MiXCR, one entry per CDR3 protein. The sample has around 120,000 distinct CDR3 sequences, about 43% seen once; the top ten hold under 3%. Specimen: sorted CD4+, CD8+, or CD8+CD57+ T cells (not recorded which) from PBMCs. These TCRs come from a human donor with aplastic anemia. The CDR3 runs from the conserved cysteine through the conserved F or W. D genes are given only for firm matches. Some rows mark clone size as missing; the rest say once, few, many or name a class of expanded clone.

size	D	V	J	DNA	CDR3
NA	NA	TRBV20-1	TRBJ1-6	TGCAGTGCTAGAGAAATGGGGGGGGGTGGTAATTCACCCCTCCACTTT	CSAREMGGGGNSPLHF
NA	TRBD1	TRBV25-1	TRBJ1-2	TGTGCCAGCAGTCCCCAGGGGGTATATGGCTACACCTTC	CASSPQGVYGYTF
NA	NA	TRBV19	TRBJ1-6	TGTGCCAAAAATATAGTTTGGGCAGGGGAGTCACCCCTCCACTTT	CAKNIVWAGESPLHF
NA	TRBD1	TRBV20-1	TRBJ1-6	TGCAGTGCTAGAGTAGCGACAGGGGATAATTCACCCCTCCACTTT	CSARVATGDNSPLHF
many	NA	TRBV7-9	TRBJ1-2	TGTGCCAGCAGCTTGATGCATCCATCGGCGGGCTACACCTTC	CASSLMHPSAGYTF
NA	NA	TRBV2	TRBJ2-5	TGTGCCAGCAGCATAGGACAGCGAGAGACCCAGTACTTC	CASSIGQRETQYF
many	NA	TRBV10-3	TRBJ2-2	TGTGCCATCACGGAGCAGATGAACACCGGGGAGCTGTTTTTT	CAITEQMNTGELFF
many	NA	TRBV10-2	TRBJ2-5	TGCGCCAGCGGAGGGACAGAAGAGACCCAGTACTTC	CASGGTEETQYF
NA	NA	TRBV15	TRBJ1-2	TGTGCCACCAGCAGAGGGCAGGGTGGCTACACCTTC	CATSRGQGGYTF
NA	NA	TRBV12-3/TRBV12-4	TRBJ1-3	TGTGCCAGCAGTTTTCAGATTTCCGACCGATACTCTGGAAACACCATATATTTT	CASSFQISDRYSGNTIYF
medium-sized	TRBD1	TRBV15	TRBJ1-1	TGTGCCACCAGCAGAGAGGACAGGGGTAGGACTGAAGCTTTCTTT	CATSREDRGRTEAFF
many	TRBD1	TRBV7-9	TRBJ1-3	TGTGCCAGCAGCGCCCAGACAGGGGCTGGAAACACCATATATTTT	CASSAQTGAGNTIYF
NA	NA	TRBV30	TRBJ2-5	TGTGCCTGGAGTCCGCGCCAAGAGACCCAGTACTTC	CAWSPRQETQYF
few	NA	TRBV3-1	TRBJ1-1	TGTGCCAGCAGCCCGCCCGGGGCCGAGGCTTTCTTT	CASSPPGAEAFF
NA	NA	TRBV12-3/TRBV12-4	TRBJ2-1	TGTGCCAGCAGTTTAGGGGACCAAGGGAATGAGCAGTTCTTC	CASSLGDQGNEQFF
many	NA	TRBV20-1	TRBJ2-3	TGCAGTGCTGCCTCCTTATCGGCAGATACGCAGTATTTT	CSAASLSADTQYF
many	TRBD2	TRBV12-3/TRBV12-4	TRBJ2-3	TGTGCCAGCAGTTTCGGGGCTAGCGGGACAGATACGCAGTATTTT	CASSFGASGTDTQYF
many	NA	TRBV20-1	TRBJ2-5	TGCAGTGCTAGCAAGGGCGGGGGCCTACAAGAGACCCAGTACTTC	CSASKGGGLQETQYF
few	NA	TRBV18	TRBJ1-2	TGTGCCAGCTCACCACCTAACAGGTTGGATGGCTACACCTTC	CASSPPNRLDGYTF
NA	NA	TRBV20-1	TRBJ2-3	TGCAGTGCTAGAATGGCGGGGGCAAGCACAGATACGCAGTATTTT	CSARMAGASTDTQYF
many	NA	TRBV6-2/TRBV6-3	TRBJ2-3	TGTGCCAGCAGTTCCCAGACAGATACGCAGTATTTT	CASSSQTDTQYF
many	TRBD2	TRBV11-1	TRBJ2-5	TGTGCCAGCAGCTTAAGGTTATCAAGCGGGGGAAAGACCCAGTACTTC	CASSLRLSSGGKTQYF
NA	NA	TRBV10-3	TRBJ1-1	TGTGCCATCAGTGAAGGGGGGCGGGCAACTGAAGCTTTCTTT	CAISEGGRATEAFF
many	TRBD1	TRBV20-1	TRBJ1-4	TGCAGTGCTAGAGATCCACAGGGGGCGAGGGAAAAACTGTTTTTT	CSARDPQGAREKLFF
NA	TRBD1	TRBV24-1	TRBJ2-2	TGTGCCCCCAGTGACTCGACAGGGGGGCCCGGGGAGCTGTTTTTT	CAPSDSTGGPGELFF
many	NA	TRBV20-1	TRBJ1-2	TGCAGTGCGAAGTCGTATGGCTACACCTTC	CSAKSYGYTF